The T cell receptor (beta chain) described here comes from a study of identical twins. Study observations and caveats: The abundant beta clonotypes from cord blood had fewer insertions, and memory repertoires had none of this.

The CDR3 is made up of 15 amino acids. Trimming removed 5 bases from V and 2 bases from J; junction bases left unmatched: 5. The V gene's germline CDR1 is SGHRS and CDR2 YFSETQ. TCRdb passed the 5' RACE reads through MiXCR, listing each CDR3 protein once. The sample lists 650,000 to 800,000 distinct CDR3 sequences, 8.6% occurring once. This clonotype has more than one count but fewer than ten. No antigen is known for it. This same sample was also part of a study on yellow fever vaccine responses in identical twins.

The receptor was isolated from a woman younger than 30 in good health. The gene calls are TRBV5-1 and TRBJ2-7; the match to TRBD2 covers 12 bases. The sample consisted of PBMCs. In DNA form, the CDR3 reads TGCGCCAGCAGTCGACTAGCGGGGGATGCCTACGAGCAGTACTTC. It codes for CASSRLAGDAYEQYF. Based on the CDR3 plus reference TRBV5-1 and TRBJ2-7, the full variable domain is KAGVTQTPRYLIKTRGQQVTLSCSPISGHRSVSWYQQTPGQGLQFLFEYFSETQRNKGNFPGRFSGRQFSNSRSEMNVSTLELGDSALYLCASSRLAGDAYEQYFGPGTRLTVT.